Below are 25 T cell receptor beta chains sequenced from a single sample in a study of blood T cell repertoires in COVID-19. Sequencing was performed with immunoSEQ multiplex PCR; in TCRdb, only in-frame clones are kept and a portion is missing. The data show about 270,000 clones, with 75% to 90% seen just once and under 2.5% held by the top ten. Material: peripheral blood. These receptors were obtained from a man aged 45-65 years with acute or convalescent COVID-19.

V usage is TRBV30 and J usage is TRBJ1-5, with TRBD1 identical over 8 bases. The CDR3 is made up of 17 amino acids. V lost 0 bases and J lost 0; bases outside the gene matches: 7. Germline V CDR1 and CDR2: GTSNPN, SVGIG (reference sequence). The CDR3 nucleotides read TGTGCCTGGAGTGTTAACAGGGGGTCTAATAGCAATCAGCCCCAGCATTTT. This encodes CAWSVNRGSNSNQPQHF.

The chain has TRBV7-9 and TRBJ1-6, with 7 nucleotides matching TRBD1. Per germline, CDR1 SEHNR and CDR2 FQNEAQ (reference sequence). After removal of 5 bases from V and 0 bases from J, the junction contained 7 bases not matched to a gene. This CDR3 is built from 17 residues. CDR3 in amino acids: CASSPTGASSYNSPLHF. CDR3 bases: TGTGCCAGCAGCCCAACAGGGGCCAGCTCCTATAATTCACCCCTCCACTTT.

The rearrangement joins TRBV7-9 to TRBJ2-7; 9 nucleotides align to TRBD1. This CDR3 spans 15 amino acids. V was pared by 5 bases and J by 4 bases, with 9 bases of the junction left unmatched. Germline CDR1 is SEHNR and CDR2 is FQNEAQ (reference sequence). The CDR3 DNA is TGTGCCAGCAGCCTACCGGGACAGGGATCATACGAGCAGTACTTC. This gives the protein CASSLPGQGSYEQYF.

This chain uses TRBV9 with TRBJ2-2; D uncertain. Between the trimmed V and J ends, which lost 4 bases and 0 bases, there was a span of 13 bases. Germline-derived CDR1 and CDR2 are SGDLS and YYNGEE. This CDR3 is built from 16 residues. CDR3 region: CASSLGRFANTGELFF. In DNA, the CDR3 is TGTGCCAGCAGCCTAGGGCGGTTCGCGAACACCGGGGAGCTGTTTTTT.

The CDR3 DNA is TGTGCCAGCAGACCTAGACAGGGACTCACCTACGAGCAGTACTTC. Translation: CASRPRQGLTYEQYF. The rearrangement links TRBV6-5 to TRBJ2-7, with D possibly being TRBD1 (7 bases). Germline loops: CDR1 MNHEY, CDR2 SVGAGI. The CDR3 consists of 15 residues. The V end was cut by 6 bases, the J end by 2 bases, with 17 bases between.

This chain connects TRBV4-1 to TRBJ2-1; D gene uncertain. Germline-derived CDR1 and CDR2 are MGHRA and YSYEKL. This CDR3 comprises 11 residues. The V gene lost 4 bases and the J gene lost 7 bases, with 5 bases spanning the gap. The CDR3 is CASSRRNEQFF. The CDR3 coding sequence is TGCGCCAGCAGCCGGCGGAATGAGCAGTTCTTC.

The chain recombines TRBV5-1 with TRBJ2-5; 14 nucleotides align to TRBD2. The ends lost 4 bases at V and 5 bases at J; junction bases unmatched: 1. The CDR3 length is 14 residues. Germline V CDR1 and CDR2: SGHRS, YFSETQ. The CDR3 bases are TGCGCCAGCAGCAGACTAGCGGGGGGGGAGACCCAGTACTTC. It is translated as CASSRLAGGETQYF. The full variable domain, in which reference TRBV5-1 and TRBJ2-5 provide the parts outside the CDR3, is KAGVTQTPRYLIKTRGQQVTLSCSPISGHRSVSWYQQTPGQGLQFLFEYFSETQRNKGNFPGRFSGRQFSNSRSEMNVSTLELGDSALYLCASSRLAGGETQYFGPGTRLLVL.

This chain links TRBV19 with TRBJ2-1; 8 bases align to TRBD1. Germline V gene lookup returns CDR1 LNHDA and CDR2 SQIVND (reference sequence). Losses at the gene ends were 5 bases for V and 1 base for J; bases not matched to a gene: 10. The CDR3 covers 17 residues. CDR3 in amino acids: CASSLTPGTGSYNEQFF. CDR3 nucleotide sequence: TGTGCCAGTAGTCTTACTCCCGGGACAGGTTCCTACAATGAGCAGTTCTTC.

This clone was counted a single time. The chain uses TRBV3-1 (or the pseudogene TRBV3-2) and TRBJ1-4, with a tentative D call TRBD1 (5 bases). CDR3 length equals 15 residues. Trimming left V 0 bases short and J 10 bases short, with 15 bases between. Germline V lookup: CDR1 LGHDT, CDR2 YNNKEL (reference sequence). In DNA, the CDR3 is TGTGCCAGCAGCCAAGATTGGGAGGGGCCTGTAAAACTGTTTTTT. This gives the protein CASSQDWEGPVKLFF.

The rearrangement joins TRBV7-9 to TRBJ1-3, with TRBD1 matching over 10 bases. Germline CDR1 reads SEHNR; CDR2 reads FQNEAQ (reference sequence). The CDR3 length is 17 residues. V lost 5 bases and J lost 0; bases outside the gene matches: 7. The CDR3 nucleotides are TGTGCCAGCAGCCCCGGGACAGGGGTTTTCTCTGGAAACACCATATATTTT. Translation gives CASSPGTGVFSGNTIYF. Complete variable domain (other parts from reference TRBV7-9 and TRBJ1-3): DTGVSQNPRHKITKRGQNVTFRCDPISEHNRLYWYRQTLGQGPEFLTYFQNEAQLEKSRLLSDRFSAERPKGSFSTLEIQRTEQGDSAMYLCASSPGTGVFSGNTIYFGEGSWLTVV.

This clone was observed once. The V call is TRBV19, the J call TRBJ1-1, with D uncertain. Deletions cut 5 bases from V and 3 bases from J, with 13 bases between. The CDR3 sequence is 14 residues long. Germline CDR1 LNHDA, CDR2 SQIVND (reference sequence). The CDR3 loop is CASSRTPKDTEAFF. CDR3 bases: TGTGCCAGTAGTCGGACTCCTAAGGACACTGAAGCTTTCTTT.

This chain uses TRBV12-3 or TRBV12-4 with TRBJ1-2; no clear D. This CDR3 has 13 amino acids. Trimming took 6 bases from V and 4 from J, leaving 12 bases between them. The CDR3 DNA reads TGTGCCAGCAGCCCCGCCAGTACCTATGGCTACACCTTC. It specifies CASSPASTYGYTF.

CDR3 residues: CASSVAPGTIEAFF. CDR3 bases: TGTGCCAGCAGCGTAGCCCCGGGGACAATTGAAGCTTTCTTT. The genes are TRBV9 and TRBJ1-1; tentatively, D is TRBD1 (6 bases). V shed 0 bases and J shed 7 bases, with 13 bases lying between them. CDR1 and CDR2 (germline): SGDLS, YYNGEE. This CDR3 has 14 residues.

J is TRBJ1-2 and V is TRBV2; the match to TRBD1 covers 8 bases. The germline gives CDR1 SNHLY, CDR2 FYNNEI. CDR3 length: 11 residues. After removal of 6 bases from V and 10 bases from J, the junction contained 4 bases not matched to a gene. The chain's CDR3 is CASRGTGTYTF. CDR3 coding DNA: TGTGCCAGCAGAGGGACAGGCACCTACACCTTC.

The rearrangement joins TRBV20-1 to TRBJ2-4; 8 bases line up with TRBD1. CDR1 DFQATT and CDR2 SNEGSKA come from the germline V gene (reference sequence). This CDR3 region has 14 residues. V dropped 3 bases and J dropped 4; count of bases not matched to a gene: 5. The CDR3 coding sequence is TGCAGTGCTAGTGGTAGGACAGGGAAAAACATTCAGTACTTC. It translates to CSASGRTGKNIQYF.

The J gene is TRBJ2-1, the V gene TRBV19, with TRBD1 identical over 8 bases. After removal of 10 bases from V and 4 bases from J, the junction contained 6 bases not matched to a gene. The CDR3 sequence is 13 residues long. Germline V gene data show CDR1 as LNHDA and CDR2 as SQIVND (reference sequence). The CDR3 sequence: CATAGTGYNEQFF. CDR3 nucleotide sequence: TGTGCCACCGCCGGGACAGGTTACAATGAGCAGTTCTTC. Together with reference TRBV19 and TRBJ2-1, the CDR3 gives the full variable domain: DGGITQSPKYLFRKEGQNVTLSCEQNLNHDAMYWYRQDPGQGLRLIYYSQIVNDFQKGDIAEGYSVSREKKESFPLTVTSAQKNPTAFYLCATAGTGYNEQFFGPGTRLTVL.

V gene TRBV5-5 combines with J gene TRBJ2-5; no firm D call. With 1 base removed from V and 3 bases from J, the gap between germline ends came to 13 bases. Germline V gene sequence: CDR1 SGHKS, CDR2 YYEKEE (reference sequence). CDR3 length: 15 residues. The CDR3 sequence is CASSLSPTPEETQYF. The DNA of the CDR3 is TGTGCCAGCAGCTTGTCCCCAACCCCAGAAGAGACCCAGTACTTC.

At least ten counts were recorded for this clone. The V and J genes are TRBV5-1 and TRBJ2-7; a possible D gene is TRBD2 (6 bases). V lost 1 base, J lost 1 base, and 15 bases lay in between. This CDR3 has 16 residues. Germline values: CDR1 SGHRS, CDR2 YFSETQ. The CDR3, as DNA: TGCGCCAGCAGCTTGAGGGCCCAGGGACTTTCCTACGAGCAGTACTTC. As protein: CASSLRAQGLSYEQYF. Supplemented by reference TRBV5-1 and TRBJ2-7, the full variable domain reads KAGVTQTPRYLIKTRGQQVTLSCSPISGHRSVSWYQQTPGQGLQFLFEYFSETQRNKGNFPGRFSGRQFSNSRSEMNVSTLELGDSALYLCASSLRAQGLSYEQYFGPGTRLTVT.

This chain uses TRBV14 with TRBJ1-1, with D possibly being TRBD1 (5 bases). The CDR3 has 13 residues. Germline V gives CDR1 SGHDN, CDR2 FVKESK. The V and J ends lost 1 base and 10 bases respectively, with 13 bases between them. In nucleotides, the CDR3 is TGTGCCAGCAGCCAAGGACTGGGAAGGGGAGCTTTCTTT. It translates to CASSQGLGRGAFF.

V is TRBV4-1 and J is TRBJ1-2; D possibly corresponds to TRBD1 (5 bases). The CDR3 sequence is 15 residues long. V lost 3 bases, J lost 1 base, and 12 bases lay in between. Looked up from germline, CDR1 is MGHRA and CDR2 is YSYEKL. The CDR3 here is CASSQGPWFNYGYTF. The CDR3 nucleotides are TGCGCCAGCAGCCAGGGGCCATGGTTTAACTATGGCTACACCTTC.

The rearrangement links TRBV12-3 or TRBV12-4 to TRBJ2-3, with D possibly being TRBD1 (6 bases). Trimming shortened V by 6 bases and J by 10 bases, and 14 bases separated the two germline ends. CDR3 length: 12 residues. This CDR3 reads CASSPSGTPQYF. As DNA, the CDR3 is TGTGCCAGCAGCCCCTCCGGGACACCGCAGTATTTT.

The chain is built from TRBV5-4 and TRBJ1-4; D call uncertain. Trimming removed 0 bases at V and 3 bases at J, with 9 bases between. The CDR3 has 15 amino acids. Germline V gene lookup returns CDR1 SGHNT and CDR2 YYREEE (reference sequence). CDR3 sequence: CASSLAAQANEKLFF. The CDR3 coding sequence is TGTGCCAGCAGCTTGGCCGCGCAGGCTAATGAAAAACTGTTTTTT.

The chain couples TRBV5-1 to TRBJ2-4, with D possibly matching TRBD1 (6 bases). Germline V gene data show CDR1 as SGHRS and CDR2 as YFSETQ. CDR3 length equals 13 residues. V was clipped by 1 base and J by 8 bases, with 10 bases between them. CDR3 protein: CASSLSGEDIQYF. CDR3 coding DNA: TGCGCCAGCAGCTTGTCAGGGGAAGACATTCAGTACTTC.

In nucleotides, the CDR3 is TGTGCCAGCAGTTCACAGGGTTGGCAAAACACTGAAGCTTTCTTT. Its translation: CASSSQGWQNTEAFF. The V gene is TRBV6-5, the J gene TRBJ1-1; perhaps TRBD1 as D (6 bases). Germline V gene data show CDR1 as MNHEY and CDR2 as SVGAGI. Trimming cost V 4 bases and J 2 bases, with 14 bases left between them. This CDR3 contains 15 residues.

The rearrangement links TRBV25-1 to TRBJ1-3, with 7 bases that match TRBD1. Trimming cost V 3 bases and J 2 bases; bases outside gene matches: 10. This CDR3 spans 17 amino acids. Looked up from germline, CDR1 is MGHDK and CDR2 is SYGVNS. The chain's CDR3 is CASSETGTVGPGNTIYF. CDR3 nucleotides: TGTGCCAGCAGTGAGACCGGGACAGTGGGCCCTGGAAACACCATATATTTT.